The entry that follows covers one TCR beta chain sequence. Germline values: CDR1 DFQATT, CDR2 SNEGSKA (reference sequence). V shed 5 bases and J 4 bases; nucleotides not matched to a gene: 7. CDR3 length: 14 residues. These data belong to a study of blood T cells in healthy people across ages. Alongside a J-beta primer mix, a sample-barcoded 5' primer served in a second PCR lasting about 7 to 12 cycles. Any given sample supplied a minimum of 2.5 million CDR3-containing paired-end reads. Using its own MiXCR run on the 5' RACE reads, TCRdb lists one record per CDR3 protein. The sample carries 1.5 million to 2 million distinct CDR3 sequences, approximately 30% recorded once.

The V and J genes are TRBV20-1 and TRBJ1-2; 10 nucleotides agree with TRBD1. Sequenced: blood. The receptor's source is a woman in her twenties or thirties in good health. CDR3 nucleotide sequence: TGCAGTGCTCCGGGACAGGGGACGGGCTATGGCTACACCTTC. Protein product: CSAPGQGTGYGYTF.